Detailed here is one TCR beta chain. The data originate from a study of T cell changes during pregnancy in multiple sclerosis. The protocol was immunoSEQ multiplex PCR, while the TCRdb copy is restricted to in-frame clones and leaves out a portion. The table has over 80,000 clones, less than 95% seen once; the top ten hold over 0.6%. Trimming removed 1 base at V and 9 bases at J, with 15 bases between. CDR3 length equals 15 residues. The V gene's germline CDR1 is LGHNA and CDR2 YSLEER. The sequencing used peripheral blood, collected in the second trimester of pregnancy. The TCR sequence derives from a female donor in good health, enrolled as a control in a pregnancy study. The chain couples TRBV4-3 to TRBJ1-4; tentative D call: TRBD1 (5 bases). The DNA for the CDR3 is TGCGCCAGCAGCCAAGGGGGGGATGCAGGGAAAAAACTGTTTTTT. Translated: CASSQGGDAGKKLFF.